Each of the 27 T cell receptor beta chains below was sequenced from the same sample in a study of T cells in women clearing cervical HPV infection. Clones were read by immunoSEQ multiplex PCR, and TCRdb kept only the in-frame ones, dropping some. Its clone listing holds about 24,000 clones. What was sequenced was blood buffy coat. All receptors come from a woman between 18 and 70 years old with a cervical HPV16 infection that either progressed to CIN3+ or cleared (not recorded which).

This clone shows up as medium-sized by frequency. The CDR3 end is not reached by the read, which stops 3 residues before it; the germline J gene fills it in. This chain links TRBV11-3 with TRBJ2-3; 10 bases fit TRBD1. Germline CDR1 is SGHNT and CDR2 is YENEEA. J gave up 5 bases and V 6 bases, and 8 bases lay outside the gene matches. The CDR3 loop spans 15 amino acids. The DNA read from the CDR3 is TGTGCCAGCAGTAAAAGACAGGGGGCCATAGATACG. The encoded protein is CASSKRQGAIDT. The CDR3 in its entirety is CASSKRQGAIDTQYF.

As for this clone: From the germline J gene comes the end of the CDR3, since the read stops 3 residues before it. The chain uses TRBV14 and TRBJ1-2, with a weak D call TRBD1 (6 bases). The CDR3 is 20 residues long. In germline, CDR1 is SGHDN, CDR2 FVKESK. The ends were cut back, 0 bases at V and 6 bases at J, with 29 bases in the middle. The CDR3: CASSQEAQWGGRLNPHGYTF. The CDR3 bases that were read are TGTGCCAGCAGCCAAGAAGCTCAATGGGGGGGGCGCTTGAATCCGCATGGC.

Details on this clone: The read terminates 3 residues ahead of where the CDR3 ends, so the germline J gene completes it. The chain couples TRBV5-1 to TRBJ2-5; 10 positions match TRBD1. Germline values: CDR1 SGHRS, CDR2 YFSETQ. J was trimmed by 2 bases and V by 2 bases; bases with no gene match: 3. CDR3 size: 15 residues. The CDR3 DNA, read in part, is TGCGCCAGCAGCTTAAGGACAGGGGGTCAAGAGACC. Protein sequence: CASSLRTGGQET. The whole CDR3 protein is CASSLRTGGQETQYF.

In the case of this clone: The read terminates 3 residues ahead of where the CDR3 ends, so the germline J gene completes it. The chain couples TRBV2 to TRBJ2-3; D perhaps matches TRBD2 (5 bases). The CDR3 totals 15 residues. Between the trimmed V and J ends, which lost 7 bases and 2 bases, there was a span of 16 bases. Germline loops: CDR1 SNHLY, CDR2 FYNNEI. CDR3 region: CASKGLAGLTDTQYF. The CDR3 DNA, read in part, is TGTGCCAGCAAAGGGCTAGCAGGTCTCACAGATACG. Full variable domain (missing parts from reference TRBV2 and TRBJ2-3): EPEVTQTPSHQVTQMGQEVILRCVPISNHLYFYWYRQILGQKVEFLVSFYNNEISEKSEIFDDQFSVERPDGSNFTLKIRSTKLEDSAMYFCASKGLAGLTDTQYFGPGTRLTVL.

Remarks on this clone: Sequencing ends 3 residues short of the CDR3 end; the germline J gene provides the rest. The chain employs TRBV5-6 and TRBJ1-4; perhaps TRBD1 as D (5 bases). The length of the CDR3 is 15 residues. Germline V gene lookup returns CDR1 SGHDT and CDR2 YYEEEE. With 4 bases removed from V and 7 bases from J, the gap between germline ends came to 17 bases. CDR3 bases read: TGTGCCAGCAGCCCGGCGGGGCCTCGTGGTGAAAAA. Translating it yields CASSPAGPRGEK. The CDR3, in full, reads CASSPAGPRGEKLFF.

In regard to this clone: Coverage ceases 3 residues before the CDR3 finishes, and the germline J gene fills in the end. The chain carries TRBV5-4 and TRBJ2-1, with D possibly matching TRBD1 (5 bases). The CDR3 covers 15 residues. Trimming left V 1 base short and J 0 bases short, with 8 bases between. Germline V gene data show CDR1 as SGHNT and CDR2 as YYREEE (reference sequence). The chain's CDR3 is CASSLLRGSYNEQFF. The CDR3 DNA, read in part, is TGTGCCAGCAGCTTGTTAAGGGGCTCCTACAATGAG.

Concerning this clone itself: The CDR3 goes on 3 residues after the read ends, and that part is filled in from the germline J gene. The chain couples TRBV4-1 to TRBJ2-3; D remains unclear. The V and J ends lost 3 bases and 3 bases respectively, with 13 bases between them. This CDR3 comprises 15 residues. Per the germline V gene, CDR1 is MGHRA and CDR2 is YSYEKL. CDR3 sequence reads: CASSQSQAGTDTQYF. The CDR3 DNA, read in part, is TGCGCCAGCAGCCAGAGTCAAGCAGGTACAGATACG.

For this clone: The read stops 3 residues short of the end of the CDR3; the missing end is completed from the germline J gene. This rearrangement joins TRBV7-2 to TRBJ2-7; D unresolved. Per germline, CDR1 SGHTA and CDR2 FQGNSA. V lost 5 bases to trimming and J lost 2 bases, with 13 bases between them. The CDR3 is 14 residues long. The DNA read from the CDR3 is TGTGCCAGCAGCCATACCACTCTTACCTACGAG. It yields the protein CASSHTTLTYE. The full-length CDR3 reads as CASSHTTLTYEQYF.

On this clone: The read ends 3 residues before the CDR3 terminus; that terminus is restored from the germline J gene. This chain connects TRBV6-1 to TRBJ1-2; 7 bases are a match to TRBD1. Germline V lookup: CDR1 MNHNS, CDR2 SASEGT. There are 16 residues in the CDR3. Germline trimming cut 0 bases from V and 4 bases from J; bases unmatched to any gene: 8. CDR3 DNA (partial): TGTGCCAGCAGTGAAGCCGGCGGACAGGTTGGCTATGGC. Translated: CASSEAGGQVGYG. The full CDR3 reads CASSEAGGQVGYGYTF.

Comments on this clone: Distinct nucleotide sequences in the sample also encode this CDR3. The DNA read from the CDR3 is TGTGCCAGCAGCTTAGTAGCAGGGTCCGGAAACACC. It codes for CASSLVAGSGNT. The whole CDR3 region reads CASSLVAGSGNTIYF. The V call is TRBV7-9, the J call TRBJ1-3; tentative D call: TRBD1 (5 bases). Read sequence stops 3 residues before the CDR3 end, and the germline J gene provides the missing end. The CDR3 has 15 residues. Trimming took off 1 base at V and 4 bases at J, with 11 bases between the two ends. From germline, CDR1 is SEHNR and CDR2 FQNEAQ (reference sequence).

The covered CDR3 bases are TGTGCCAGCAGTGCTGCGCGAACGGCGAACACCGGGGAG. Translated: CASSAARTANTGE. The full CDR3 is CASSAARTANTGELFF. The rearrangement links TRBV2 to TRBJ2-2; D ambiguous. The CDR3 goes on 3 residues after the read ends, and that part is filled in from the germline J gene. The germline V and J ends were trimmed by 4 bases and 0 bases, with 12 bases remaining between them. CDR3 length equals 16 residues. Germline V gene lookup returns CDR1 SNHLY and CDR2 FYNNEI.

About this clone: The sequenced fragment ends 3 residues before the CDR3 boundary, so the rest is inferred from the germline J gene. V usage is TRBV18 and J usage is TRBJ2-2; the D gene is possibly TRBD2 (6 bases). Germline V gives CDR1 KGHSH, CDR2 LQKENI. The CDR3 length is 16 residues. Trimming shortened V by 6 bases and J by 0 bases, and 14 bases separated the two germline ends. CDR3 DNA, as far as it was read: TGTGCCAGCTCGCTCGGGGGAGGAGCGAACACCGGGGAG. Translating it yields CASSLGGGANTGE. The whole CDR3 protein is CASSLGGGANTGELFF. Supplemented by reference TRBV18 and TRBJ2-2, the full variable domain reads NAGVMQNPRHLVRRRGQEARLRCSPMKGHSHVYWYRQLPEEGLKFMVYLQKENIIDESGMPKERFSAEFPKEGPSILRIQQVVRGDSAAYFCASSLGGGANTGELFFGEGSRLTVL.

Concerning this clone: The read gets to within 3 residues of the CDR3 end, and the germline J gene fills in the rest. The genes are TRBV5-1 and TRBJ2-7; 7 bases agree with TRBD1. Trimming at V came to 0 bases and at J to 3 bases, leaving 9 bases not matched to a gene. The CDR3 extends over 16 amino acids. CDR1 and CDR2 from the germline V gene are SGHRS and YFSETQ. The CDR3 protein is CASSLEAGTVNYEQYF. The sequenced CDR3 bases are TGCGCCAGCAGCTTGGAGGCCGGGACAGTAAACTACGAG.

The covered CDR3 bases are TGTGCCTGGAATGGCCAGATGACAGGAATTAATGGT. This sequence encodes CAWNGQMTGING. From start to end, the CDR3 is CAWNGQMTGINGQYF. The chain has TRBV30 and TRBJ2-4; TRBD1 is a possible D gene (6 bases). The CDR3 is cut off 3 residues early in the read; its end comes from the germline J gene. The germline gives CDR1 GTSNPN, CDR2 SVGIG (reference sequence). This CDR3 is built from 15 residues.

About this clone itself: The CDR3 end falls 3 residues outside the read, so it is completed with the germline J gene. The V and J genes are TRBV30 and TRBJ1-2; D uncertain. The germline V gene has CDR1 GTSNPN and CDR2 SVGIG (reference sequence). This CDR3 region has 14 residues. CDR3 residues: CACQEAGAKNIYTF. CDR3 DNA (partial): TGTGCCTGCCAAGAAGCGGGAGCCAAAAACATC.

Partial CDR3 DNA: TGTGCCAGCAGTGAAAGTAGTTCTTATAATTCACCC. Translated: CASSESSSYNSP. The whole CDR3 protein reads CASSESSSYNSPLHF. The V and J genes are TRBV2 and TRBJ1-6; D call uncertain. Coverage ceases 3 residues before the CDR3 finishes, and the germline J gene fills in the end. This CDR3 contains 15 residues. From germline, CDR1 is SNHLY and CDR2 FYNNEI. V shed 2 bases and J shed 4 bases, with 9 bases lying between them. The variable domain in full, with the rest retrieved from reference TRBV2 and TRBJ1-6, is EPEVTQTPSHQVTQMGQEVILRCVPISNHLYFYWYRQILGQKVEFLVSFYNNEISEKSEIFDDQFSVERPDGSNFTLKIRSTKLEDSAMYFCASSESSSYNSPLHFGNGTRLTVT.

In regard to this clone: The junction and the germline gene differ at one end; a read error may be behind it. The missing CDR3 end, 3 residues past where the read stops, is filled in from the germline J gene. Within the sample, other DNA sequences also encode this same CDR3. The rearrangement links TRBV7-9 to TRBJ1-3, with D maybe TRBD1 (5 bases). There are 15 residues in the CDR3. Germline CDR1 SEHNR, CDR2 FQNEAQ (reference sequence). The sequenced CDR3 bases are TGTGCCAGCAGCTTAGTAGCAGGGTCCGGAAACACG. This gives the protein CASSLVAGSGNT. The whole CDR3 reads CASSLVAGSGNTIYF.

Notes on this clone: At one end the junction does not follow the germline gene, possibly because of a read error. The DNA ends 3 residues before the CDR3 does, and the rest of the CDR3 is filled in from the germline J gene. The sample holds other DNA sequences that translate to the same CDR3. The rearrangement links TRBV19 to TRBJ1-3; 7 bases match TRBD1. This CDR3 is 15 amino acids long. In germline, CDR1 is LNHDA, CDR2 SQIVND (reference sequence). This chain's CDR3 is CASSMGQISGNTIYF. CDR3 bases read: TGTGCCAGTAGCATGGGACAGATCTCTGGAAACACT.

As for this clone: From the germline J gene comes the end of the CDR3, since the read stops 3 residues before it. The chain is built from TRBV6-4 and TRBJ2-1; TRBD2 matches 11 bases. Germline V lookup: CDR1 MRHNA, CDR2 SNTAGT. The V gene end was trimmed by 6 bases and the J gene end by 6 bases; junction bases not matched to a gene: 7. The CDR3 length is 15 residues. CDR3 amino acids: CASRATSGGRNEQFF. The CDR3 bases that were read are TGTGCCAGCAGGGCCACTAGCGGGGGCCGCAATGAG.

Worth noting for this clone: The read ends 3 residues early relative to the CDR3; the germline J gene fills the gap. The chain has TRBV7-2 and TRBJ2-7; 10 nucleotides agree with TRBD2. This CDR3 has 15 amino acids. Germline V gives CDR1 SGHTA, CDR2 FQGNSA. The ends lost 7 bases at V and 4 bases at J; junction bases unmatched: 10. The part of the CDR3 DNA that was read is TGTGCCAGCACCGCACGGACTAGCGGAGAATACGAG. Translating it yields CASTARTSGEYE. The entire CDR3 protein reads CASTARTSGEYEQYF.

With respect to this clone: The CDR3 end is not reached by the read, which stops 3 residues before it; the germline J gene fills it in. The chain employs TRBV7-3 and TRBJ2-3; D may be TRBD1 (6 bases). The germline V gene encodes CDR1 SGHTA and CDR2 FQGTGA. V was pared by 6 bases and J by 2 bases, with 15 bases between. The CDR3 loop spans 15 amino acids. The sequenced part of the CDR3 DNA is TGTGCCAGCAGTATACAACCGGGACACACAGATACG. It yields the protein CASSIQPGHTDT. The entire CDR3 reads CASSIQPGHTDTQYF.

Notes on this clone: The read terminates 3 residues ahead of where the CDR3 ends, so the germline J gene completes it. The V gene is TRBV5-6, the J gene TRBJ2-1; 8 nucleotides align to TRBD2. This CDR3 contains 13 residues. V lost 9 bases and J lost 8; bases outside the gene matches: 10. The germline V gene encodes CDR1 SGHDT and CDR2 YYEEEE. The CDR3 reads CATTSGGTYEQFF. The covered CDR3 bases are TGTGCCACCACCAGCGGGGGAACCTATGAG.

A note on this clone: The DNA ends 3 residues before the CDR3 does, and the rest of the CDR3 is filled in from the germline J gene. The V call is TRBV6-2 or TRBV6-3, the J call TRBJ1-4; 7 nucleotides agree with TRBD1. Germline values: CDR1 MNHEY, CDR2 SVGEGT. The CDR3 has 15 residues. With 4 bases clipped from V and 3 bases from J, the junction kept 5 bases outside the gene matches. Incomplete CDR3 DNA: TGTGCCAGCAGTTCGCCGACAGGGCCTAATGAAAAA. Translating it yields CASSSPTGPNEK. The entire CDR3 protein is CASSSPTGPNEKLFF.

Concerning this clone itself: The CDR3 end falls 3 residues outside the read, so it is completed with the germline J gene. The V and J genes are TRBV19 and TRBJ2-3, with D perhaps matching TRBD1 (5 bases). Looked up from germline, CDR1 is LNHDA and CDR2 is SQIVND (reference sequence). The CDR3 consists of 14 residues. CDR3 bases read: TGTGCCAGTTGCTGGAGACAGTCCAATCAGCCG. It codes for CASCWRQSNQP. The whole CDR3 region reads CASCWRQSNQPQYF.

Of note for this clone: The CDR3 goes on 3 residues after the read ends, and that part is filled in from the germline J gene. The chain couples TRBV7-3 to TRBJ1-2, with 10 positions matching TRBD1. The CDR3 contains 13 residues. From germline, CDR1 is SGHTA and CDR2 FQGTGA. Here the CDR3 reads CASSPGTGAGYTF. The covered CDR3 bases are TGTGCCAGCAGCCCCGGGACAGGGGCCGGC.

Note on this clone: With the read ending 3 residues before the CDR3 end, the germline J gene is used to fill in that end. The chain recombines TRBV20-1 with TRBJ2-1; 8 positions agree with TRBD2. V lost 6 bases and J lost 4; bases outside the gene matches: 11. CDR1 and CDR2 (germline): DFQATT, SNEGSKA (reference sequence). This CDR3 spans 15 amino acids. The chain's CDR3 is CSASSLLAAYNEQFF. The covered CDR3 bases are TGCAGTGCATCGAGTCTACTAGCGGCTTACAATGAG.

Regarding this clone: Read sequence stops 3 residues before the CDR3 end, and the germline J gene provides the missing end. V usage is TRBV19 and J usage is TRBJ1-2; 9 bases map to TRBD1. Germline V lookup: CDR1 LNHDA, CDR2 SQIVND (reference sequence). The CDR3 has 15 amino acids. CDR3 residues: CASTSGTGGIYDYTF. The part of the CDR3 DNA that was read is TGTGCCAGTACCTCAGGAACAGGGGGCATATACGAC.